This T cell receptor beta chain was recorded in a study of T-cell memory formation after mild COVID-19. About the research overall: TCR clusters were largely donor specific.

Germline-derived CDR1 and CDR2 are MGHDK and SYGVNS. The CDR3 has 13 residues. The V and J ends lost 3 bases and 4 bases respectively, with 9 bases between them. TCRdb re-analysed the 5' RACE reads in MiXCR, keeping a single row per CDR3 protein. This table holds about 410,000 distinct CDR3 sequences, around a quarter found once. Sequencing was performed on PBMCs or a T cell subset sorted from them (not recorded which). The V call is TRBV25-1, the J call TRBJ2-5; D uncertain. This sequence originates from an adult woman who had mild COVID-19 (a few samples of this study predate the infection). Cell type and time point are not known. The CDR3 DNA is TGTGCCAGCAGTGATTTGGTGAGAGAGACCCAGTACTTC. This codes for CASSDLVRETQYF.